Given below is one T cell receptor beta chain in context. The sample comes from a study of cytomegalovirus exposure and HLA in healthy donors. Clones were read by immunoSEQ multiplex PCR, and TCRdb kept only the in-frame ones, dropping some. Here the sample spans tens of thousands of clones, about 94% being singletons. The ends were cut back, 7 bases at V and 1 base at J, with 10 bases in the middle. Per the germline V gene, CDR1 is SNHLY and CDR2 is FYNNEI. CDR3 size: 13 residues. This chain joins TRBV2 and TRBJ2-5; maybe TRBD1 (5 bases). This sequence was found in a woman younger than 45 in good health and CMV-seropositive. The sample consisted of PBMCs. CDR3: CASKGPAQETQYF. DNA of the CDR3: TGTGCCAGCAAGGGGCCAGCCCAAGAGACCCAGTACTTC.